These 8 T cell receptor beta chains were sequenced from one sample in a study of post-analysis software for immune sequencing data. Study observations and caveats: Elevated frequency relative to controls characterized about 5 TRBV segments in patients, TRBV5-6, TRBV5-1 and TRBV20-1 among them.

Unique molecular identifiers had been added to the TCR beta cDNA libraries. TCRdb reanalysed the PCR reads using MiXCR and keeps one entry per CDR3 protein. The sample has 800,000 to 950,000 distinct CDR3 sequences, roughly 50% seen once. These receptors have no known antigen. Sequencing was done on a sample of blood. These receptors came from a girl between 5 and 17 years old with multiple sclerosis.

V and J are TRBV7-8 and TRBJ2-1, with 8 bases fitting TRBD2. In germline, CDR1 is SGHVS, CDR2 FQNEAQ. This CDR3 comprises 16 residues. V was clipped by 5 bases and J by 5 bases; unmatched bases: 11. Here the CDR3 reads CASSRSGGRENNEQFF. CDR3 DNA: TGTGCCAGCAGCCGATCGGGGGGGCGGGAAAACAATGAGCAGTTCTTC.

V and J are TRBV2 and TRBJ2-7; D may be TRBD1 (6 bases). This CDR3 spans 17 amino acids. V was trimmed by 1 base and J by 0 bases, leaving 16 bases between them. The germline V gene encodes CDR1 SNHLY and CDR2 FYNNEI. This chain's CDR3 is CASSEVGRDRHSYEQYF. CDR3 nucleotide sequence: TGTGCCAGCAGTGAAGTGGGTCGAGACAGGCACTCCTACGAGCAGTACTTC. Complete variable domain (other parts from reference TRBV2 and TRBJ2-7): EPEVTQTPSHQVTQMGQEVILRCVPISNHLYFYWYRQILGQKVEFLVSFYNNEISEKSEIFDDQFSVERPDGSNFTLKIRSTKLEDSAMYFCASSEVGRDRHSYEQYFGPGTRLTVT.

The genes are TRBV4-2 and TRBJ2-1; D not certain. The CDR3 covers 16 residues. CDR1 LGHNA and CDR2 YNFKEQ come from the germline V gene. The ends were cut back, 3 bases at V and 0 bases at J, with 12 bases in the middle. The CDR3 sequence: CASSQSSPRSYNEQFF. The CDR3 nucleotides are TGTGCCAGCAGCCAGAGTAGCCCCCGCTCCTACAATGAGCAGTTCTTC.

This clonotype was seen a single time. The chain joins TRBV20-1 to TRBJ2-1, with TRBD2 as a possible D gene (6 bases). Germline V gene data show CDR1 as DFQATT and CDR2 as SNEGSKA (reference sequence). Deletions cut 0 bases from V and 5 bases from J, with 17 bases between. The CDR3 is 16 residues long. The CDR3 DNA follows: TGCAGTGCTAGAGATCCCGGAGGGCCTAACCACAATGAGCAGTTCTTC. Protein product: CSARDPGGPNHNEQFF.

This clonotype was recorded a few times. The CDR3 loop is CASSQVRIADTGELFF. In nucleotides, the CDR3 is TGTGCCAGCAGCCAAGTGAGAATAGCGGACACCGGGGAGCTGTTTTTT. This chain uses TRBV3-1 with TRBJ2-2; D perhaps matches TRBD2 (6 bases). The CDR3 sequence is 16 residues long. V was cut by 1 base and J by 3 bases, with 12 bases left in between. The germline CDR1 and CDR2 sequences are LGHDT and YNNKEL (reference sequence).

The chain uses TRBV10-3 and TRBJ2-5; TRBD2 matches at 12 bases. With V trimmed by 5 bases and J by 11 bases, 12 bases remained unmatched. The CDR3 length is 15 residues. Germline V lookup: CDR1 ENHRY, CDR2 SYGVKD. The CDR3 region has the DNA TGTGCCATCAGTAAGACTAGCGGGAGTGTGAATGAGCAGTACTTC. It specifies CAISKTSGSVNEQYF.

In the case of this clonotype: A clone one base away is much larger, so this may be a read error. The chain couples TRBV5-1 to TRBJ2-7, with D perhaps being TRBD1 or TRBD2 (5 bases each). This CDR3 has 12 residues. Germline values: CDR1 SGHRS, CDR2 YFSETQ. Trimming pared 4 bases from V and 2 bases from J, leaving 7 bases between. CDR3 amino acids: CASSVGAYEQYF. CDR3 nucleotides: TGCGCCAGCAGCGTGGGGGCCTACGAGCAGTACTTC.

The chain links TRBV11-1 to TRBJ1-1; D may be TRBD1 (5 bases). CDR1 is SGHAT, CDR2 FQDESV, per germline (reference sequence). V gave up 4 bases and J gave up 2 bases, with 17 bases separating them. This CDR3 comprises 16 residues. CDR3 in amino acids: CASSSGTLFGNTEAFF. Here the CDR3 DNA reads TGTGCCAGCAGCTCAGGGACTCTCTTTGGTAACACTGAAGCTTTCTTT.